This T cell receptor beta chain emerged from a study of shared clonotypes between healthy human individuals. Study results and limitations: Naive CD4 clonotypes were shared across a handful of donors at 4.5% to 6%. Sequencing of the sorted subsets was shown by rarefaction to be incomplete despite large depth.

Free of recent acute infections or vaccinations, the donors were healthy HIV-negative adults. This CDR3 region has 14 residues. Germline V gives CDR1 WSHSY, CDR2 SAAADI. V was pared by 4 bases and J by 5 bases, with 5 bases of the junction left unmatched. This clone was observed a few times. Its antigen remains unknown. Repertoires were generated with immunoSEQ multiplex PCR, while TCRdb's copy carries only in-frame clones and drops some. Here the sample spans about 680,000 clones, 60% to 75% being singletons. The chain links TRBV10-2 to TRBJ1-5, with 7 bases fitting TRBD1. The source is a woman under 40 in good health. The sample was memory CD4+ T cells sorted from blood. As for subset: CD45RA-negative fraction. The CDR3 spells CASSGTGAYQPQHF. CDR3 DNA: TGCGCCAGCAGTGGTACAGGGGCATATCAGCCCCAGCATTTT.